The rows below give T cell receptor beta chains drawn from one sample of a study of blood T cell repertoires in COVID-19. Sequencing was performed with immunoSEQ multiplex PCR; in TCRdb, only in-frame clones are kept and a portion is missing. The sample lists roughly 64,000 clones; roughly 75% were seen once. The sequenced material came from peripheral blood. The receptors derive from a man between 60 and 75 years old with COVID-19, enrolled during active disease. Each CDR3 is given with its conserved first and last residue. Fields, in order: D gene, clone size, V gene, J gene, CDR3 protein, CDR3 DNA. D genes are given only for firm matches. The size of a clone is reported for some rows only, either as once, few or many, or as a class for expanded clones.

>.|.|TRBV15|TRBJ2-7
CATSPGHFSYEQYF
TGTGCCACCAGCCCGGGACACTTCTCCTACGAGCAGTACTTC
>TRBD1|.|TRBV28|TRBJ2-1
CASSWTGGSGNEQFF
TGTGCCAGCAGTTGGACAGGGGGGTCAGGTAATGAGCAGTTCTTC
>.|.|TRBV24-1|TRBJ2-1
CATSDLLGGGNEQFF
TGTGCCACCAGTGATTTGTTGGGAGGCGGTAATGAGCAGTTCTTC
>TRBD2|.|TRBV2|TRBJ2-7
CASSAGPSGSSLEQYF
TGTGCCAGCAGTGCGGGACCTAGCGGGAGCTCTCTAGAGCAGTACTTC
>.|medium-sized|TRBV27|TRBJ1-2
CASSYDSITNYGYTF
TGTGCCAGCAGCTATGACAGTATTACTAACTATGGCTACACCTTC
>.|few|TRBV29-1|TRBJ2-2
CSVREDPNTGELFF
TGCAGCGTAAGGGAGGACCCGAACACCGGGGAGCTGTTTTTT
>.|.|TRBV19|TRBJ1-4
CASSGGQSNEKLFF
TGTGCCAGTAGTGGCGGACAGAGCAATGAAAAACTGTTTTTT
>.|.|TRBV28|TRBJ1-2
CASSSTSAGAYGYTF
TGTGCCAGCAGTTCTACTTCGGCAGGGGCCTATGGCTACACCTTC
>.|.|TRBV2|TRBJ2-3
CASSERTGRDTQYF
TGTGCCAGCAGTGAAAGGACAGGGAGGGACACGCAGTATTTT
>TRBD1|.|TRBV5-1|TRBJ2-2
CASVGGADTGELFF
TGCGCCAGTGTAGGGGGCGCGGACACCGGGGAGCTGTTTTTT
>TRBD2|once|TRBV5-4|TRBJ2-7
CASSPHRGDEQYF
TGTGCCAGCAGCCCCCACCGGGGGGACGAGCAGTACTTC
>TRBD1|.|TRBV5-1|TRBJ1-2
CASSLAGTGGEGYTF
TGCGCCAGCAGCTTGGCCGGGACAGGGGGAGAGGGCTACACCTTC
>TRBD1|.|TRBV15|TRBJ2-1
CATNPGQIYNEQFF
TGTGCCACCAACCCGGGACAGATCTACAATGAGCAGTTCTTC
>TRBD2|few|TRBV19|TRBJ2-3
CASSMLAGWTDTQYF
TGTGCCAGTAGTATGTTAGCGGGCTGGACAGATACGCAGTATTTT